The sequence of this TCR beta chain was determined in a study of spatial heterogeneity in lung cancer. Study-level results: Tumors with more nonsynonymous mutations had more expanded intratumoral alpha and beta TCRs.

The CDR3 contains 12 residues. The germline gives CDR1 DFQATT, CDR2 SNEGSKA (reference sequence). Trimming removed 1 base from V and 0 bases from J, with 2 bases in between. This clonotype counts as medium-sized. Its antigen is still unknown. TCRdb analysed the 5' RACE reads with MiXCR anew, one entry per CDR3 protein. This sample has fewer than 3,500 distinct CDR3 sequences, with about 11% found just once. The time point denotes: sample taken at primary tumor resection. Donors were around 70 untreated early-stage non-small cell lung cancer patients. The material sequenced was lung tumor tissue, taken at surgery. The sequence was obtained from a female donor with early-stage non-small cell lung cancer. The V and J genes are TRBV20-1 and TRBJ2-3; D remains ambiguous. The CDR3 spells CSARASTDTQYF. CDR3 coding DNA: TGCAGTGCTAGAGCGAGCACAGATACGCAGTATTTT.